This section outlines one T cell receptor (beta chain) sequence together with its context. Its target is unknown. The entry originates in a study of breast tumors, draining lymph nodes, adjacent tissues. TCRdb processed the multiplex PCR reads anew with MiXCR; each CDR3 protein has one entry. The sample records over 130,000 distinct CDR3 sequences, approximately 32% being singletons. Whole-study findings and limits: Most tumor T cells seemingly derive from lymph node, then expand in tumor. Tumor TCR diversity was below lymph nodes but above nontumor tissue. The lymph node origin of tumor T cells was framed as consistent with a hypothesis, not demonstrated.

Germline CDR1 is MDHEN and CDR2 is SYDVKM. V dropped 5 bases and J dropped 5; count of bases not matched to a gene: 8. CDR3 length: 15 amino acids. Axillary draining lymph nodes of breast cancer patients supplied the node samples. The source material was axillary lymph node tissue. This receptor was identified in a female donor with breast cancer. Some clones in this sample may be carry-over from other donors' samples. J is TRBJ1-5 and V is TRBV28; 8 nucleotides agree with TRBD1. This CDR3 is CASSAALTGDQPQHF. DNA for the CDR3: TGTGCCAGCAGTGCCGCCCTGACAGGGGATCAGCCCCAGCATTTT.